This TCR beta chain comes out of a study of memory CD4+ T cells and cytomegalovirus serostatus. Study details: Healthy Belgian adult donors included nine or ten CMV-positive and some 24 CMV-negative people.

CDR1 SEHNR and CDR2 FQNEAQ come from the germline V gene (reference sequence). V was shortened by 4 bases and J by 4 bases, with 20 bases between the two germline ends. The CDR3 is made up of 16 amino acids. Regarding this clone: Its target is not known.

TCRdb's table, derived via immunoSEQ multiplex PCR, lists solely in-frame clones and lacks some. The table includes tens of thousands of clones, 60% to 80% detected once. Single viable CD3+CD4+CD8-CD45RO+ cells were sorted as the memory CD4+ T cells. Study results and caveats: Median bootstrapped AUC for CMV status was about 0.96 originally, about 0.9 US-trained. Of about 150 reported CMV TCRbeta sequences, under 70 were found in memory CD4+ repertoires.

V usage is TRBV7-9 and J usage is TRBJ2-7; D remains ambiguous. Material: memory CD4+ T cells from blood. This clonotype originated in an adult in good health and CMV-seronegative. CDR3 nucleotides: TGTGCCAGCAGCTCCCTCGACCTCCTCACACCGTACGAGCAGTACTTC. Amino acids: CASSSLDLLTPYEQYF.